The 20 T cell receptor beta chains in this list originate from one sample, sequenced in a study of T-cell memory formation after mild COVID-19. Each CDR3 protein is one row after TCRdb ran MiXCR on the 5' RACE reads. The sample carries about 320,000 distinct CDR3 sequences, roughly an eighth recorded once. What was sequenced was PBMCs or a T cell subset sorted from them (not recorded which). Receptors originate from a man between 18 and 35 years old who had mild COVID-19 (a few samples of this study predate the infection). Cell type and time point are not known.

This clonotype was counted only a few times. The gene calls are TRBV30 and TRBJ1-6; D ambiguous. Trimming removed 4 bases at V and 8 bases at J, with 15 bases between. Germline V gene lookup returns CDR1 GTSNPN and CDR2 SVGIG (reference sequence). The length of the CDR3 is 14 residues. Here the CDR3 DNA reads TGTGCCTGGAATGTCTGGGGTGAGGATTCACCCCTCCACTTT. Translation gives CAWNVWGEDSPLHF.

The CDR3 nucleotides are TGCAGCGTTGCAGAGGGATCCGGCTATGGCTACACCTTC. As protein: CSVAEGSGYGYTF. The chain has TRBV29-1 and TRBJ1-2; D is undetermined. With 4 bases removed from V and 4 bases from J, the gap between germline ends came to 13 bases. The length of the CDR3 is 13 residues. CDR1 is SQVTM and CDR2 is ANQGSEA in the germline V gene. Filled out from reference TRBV29-1 and TRBJ1-2, the complete variable domain reads SAVISQKPSRDICQRGTSLTIQCQVDSQVTMMFWYRQQPGQSLTLIATANQGSEATYESGFVIDKFPISRPNLTFSTLTVSNMSPEDSSIYLCSVAEGSGYGYTFGSGTRLTVV.

The chain carries TRBV12-3 or TRBV12-4 and TRBJ2-3, with a weak D call TRBD2 (5 bases). V was clipped by 2 bases and J by 8 bases, with 14 bases between them. This CDR3 comprises 14 residues. The CDR3 sequence: CASSLIRGQATQYF. The DNA for the CDR3 is TGTGCCAGCAGTTTAATTAGAGGGCAAGCTACGCAGTATTTT.

The chain couples TRBV5-1 to TRBJ1-2; D remains ambiguous. Germline CDR1 reads SGHRS; CDR2 reads YFSETQ. The CDR3 has 15 amino acids. V lost 0 bases and J 4 bases, leaving 13 bases between the germline ends. For the CDR3, the DNA is TGCGCCAGCAGCTTGGGTGGCTCGGTGTCCTATGGCTACACCTTC. The encoded protein is CASSLGGSVSYGYTF.

The chain combines TRBV6-6 with TRBJ2-7, with unresolved D. Germline lookup yields CDR1 MNHNY and CDR2 SVGAGI (reference sequence). This CDR3 contains 13 residues. The V gene lost 0 bases and the J gene lost 4 bases, with 7 bases spanning the gap. The CDR3: CASSYSSFYEQYF. The CDR3 coding sequence is TGTGCCAGCAGTTACTCGTCGTTTTACGAGCAGTACTTC.

This clonotype was seen a handful of times. CDR3 DNA sequence: TGTGCCAGCAGTCAAGATCTTACTGGAAACACCATATATTTT. Its protein is CASSQDLTGNTIYF. The chain couples TRBV12-3 or TRBV12-4 to TRBJ1-3; D not certain. This CDR3 is built from 14 residues. V shed 5 bases and J shed 2 bases, with 10 bases lying between them.

This rearrangement joins TRBV7-6 to TRBJ2-5, with a possible D match to TRBD1 (5 bases). The CDR3 is 14 amino acids. V was shortened by 1 base and J by 6 bases, with 12 bases between the two germline ends. The germline V gene encodes CDR1 SGHVS and CDR2 FNYEAQ. The CDR3 bases are TGTGCCAGCAGCTTAGAAGCAGGGCGACAGACCCAGTACTTC. It codes for CASSLEAGRQTQYF. Complete variable domain (other parts from reference TRBV7-6 and TRBJ2-5): GAGVSQSPRYKVTKRGQDVALRCDPISGHVSLYWYRQALGQGPEFLTYFNYEAQQDKSGLPNDRFSAERPEGSISTLTIQRTEQRDSAMYRCASSLEAGRQTQYFGPGTRLLVL.

The chain uses TRBV11-2 and TRBJ2-7; D is unresolved. The CDR3 length is 14 residues. Germline values: CDR1 SGHAT, CDR2 FQNNGV. Trimming stripped 1 base from V and 2 bases from J, with 9 bases between. The CDR3 DNA reads as TGTGCCAGCAGCTTAGTTCGGGCAACCTACGAGCAGTACTTC. Residues: CASSLVRATYEQYF.

Only a few counts were recorded for this clonotype. The chain is built from TRBV5-1 and TRBJ2-1, with D uncertain. CDR1 is SGHRS, CDR2 YFSETQ, per germline. The V and J ends lost 0 bases and 0 bases respectively, with 7 bases between them. The CDR3 contains 15 residues. The CDR3 nucleotides are TGCGCCAGCAGCTTGGCCCAGAGCTCCTACAATGAGCAGTTCTTC. It translates to CASSLAQSSYNEQFF.

V is TRBV6-1 and J is TRBJ2-7; TRBD1 or TRBD2 may be the D gene (5 bases each). Germline assignment: CDR1 MNHNS and CDR2 SASEGT. Trimming took 2 bases from V and 9 from J, leaving 14 bases between them. The CDR3 extends over 13 amino acids. DNA for the CDR3: TGTGCCAGCAGTGAACCCGGGGCCAGTTGGCAGTACGTC. Encoded protein: CASSEPGASWQYV.

This clonotype was picked up many times. The rearrangement uses TRBV4-1 and TRBJ2-3, with D hard to call. V was trimmed by 0 bases and J by 11 bases, leaving 12 bases between them. The CDR3 loop spans 13 amino acids. Germline V gene lookup returns CDR1 MGHRA and CDR2 YSYEKL. CDR3: CASSQDIQLQQYF. DNA of the CDR3: TGCGCCAGCAGCCAAGATATACAGCTGCAGCAGTATTTT.

V is TRBV9 and J is TRBJ2-2; D ambiguous. V lost 6 bases and J lost 1, with 10 bases in between. CDR3 length: 14 amino acids. From germline, CDR1 is SGDLS and CDR2 YYNGEE. The CDR3 loop reads CASNRMGNTGELFF. CDR3 bases: TGTGCCAGCAACCGTATGGGGAACACCGGGGAGCTGTTTTTT.

V gene TRBV7-2 combines with J gene TRBJ1-2; D may be TRBD1 (5 bases). Trimming removed 5 bases at V and 5 bases at J, with 15 bases between. Germline V lookup: CDR1 SGHTA, CDR2 FQGNSA. The CDR3 runs 14 residues. The CDR3 region has the DNA TGTGCCAGCAGCATCGGACGGGGACCTTATGGCTACACCTTC. Its protein product is CASSIGRGPYGYTF.

This clonotype was observed a few times. V usage is TRBV20-1 and J usage is TRBJ1-5; D is undetermined. V was pared by 0 bases and J by 4 bases, with 10 bases between. This CDR3 is built from 14 residues. Germline V gene lookup returns CDR1 DFQATT and CDR2 SNEGSKA (reference sequence). CDR3 residues: CSARDPRENQPQHF. CDR3 coding DNA: TGCAGTGCTAGAGATCCTCGGGAGAATCAGCCCCAGCATTTT.

The table lists this clonotype with a few counts. V usage is TRBV6-5 and J usage is TRBJ1-2, with D hard to call. V dropped 0 bases and J dropped 4 bases, with 12 bases sitting between them. There are 15 residues in the CDR3. The germline V gene encodes CDR1 MNHEY and CDR2 SVGAGI. CDR3 residues: CASSYSTGSVYGYTF. CDR3 DNA sequence: TGTGCCAGCAGTTACTCTACGGGGAGTGTCTATGGCTACACCTTC.

In this sample, this clonotype turned up a few times. This chain connects TRBV20-1 to TRBJ2-1; tentative D call: TRBD1 (6 bases). V was pared by 1 base and J by 9 bases, with 16 bases between. Germline CDR1 DFQATT, CDR2 SNEGSKA (reference sequence). CDR3 length: 14 amino acids. DNA for the CDR3: TGCAGTGCTAGAGTGAGCTACAGGGACGGTGAGCAGTTCTTC. This encodes CSARVSYRDGEQFF.

The table lists this clonotype with a few counts. The chain has TRBV5-1 and TRBJ2-3; 8 bases match TRBD1. The CDR3 is 16 amino acids. Germline values: CDR1 SGHRS, CDR2 YFSETQ. Trimming removed 5 bases from V and 2 bases from J; junction bases left unmatched: 10. CDR3 region: CASSGGLTGATDTQYF. CDR3 coding DNA: TGCGCCAGCAGTGGAGGACTGACAGGGGCCACAGATACGCAGTATTTT.

This clonotype occurred a few times. V usage is TRBV4-1 and J usage is TRBJ2-7; 7 nucleotides agree with TRBD2. The CDR3 totals 17 residues. Germline trimming cut 1 base from V and 0 bases from J; bases unmatched to any gene: 9. Germline CDR1 MGHRA, CDR2 YSYEKL. CDR3 sequence reads: CASSQVQAGELSYEQYF. CDR3 bases: TGCGCCAGCAGCCAAGTACAGGCGGGGGAGCTCTCCTACGAGCAGTACTTC.

There are many counts of this clonotype. The genes are TRBV6-5 and TRBJ2-4, with TRBD2 matching 8 bases. The V and J ends lost 8 bases and 0 bases, in that order; junction bases with no gene match: 12. The CDR3 has 17 amino acids. The germline gives CDR1 MNHEY, CDR2 SVGAGI. Written as DNA, the CDR3 is TGTGCCAGCTCTATGAGGCGGGGGGTGCTAGCCAAAAACATTCAGTACTTC. Its protein product is CASSMRRGVLAKNIQYF.

This clonotype was found a few times. The chain combines TRBV18 with TRBJ1-4, with D unresolved. V lost 4 bases to trimming and J lost 7 bases, with 13 bases between them. The CDR3 runs 14 residues. Germline V CDR1 and CDR2: KGHSH, LQKENI. CDR3 sequence (DNA): TGTGCCAGCTCACTATTAGCTAGTGCTGAAAAACTGTTTTTT. It codes for CASSLLASAEKLFF.